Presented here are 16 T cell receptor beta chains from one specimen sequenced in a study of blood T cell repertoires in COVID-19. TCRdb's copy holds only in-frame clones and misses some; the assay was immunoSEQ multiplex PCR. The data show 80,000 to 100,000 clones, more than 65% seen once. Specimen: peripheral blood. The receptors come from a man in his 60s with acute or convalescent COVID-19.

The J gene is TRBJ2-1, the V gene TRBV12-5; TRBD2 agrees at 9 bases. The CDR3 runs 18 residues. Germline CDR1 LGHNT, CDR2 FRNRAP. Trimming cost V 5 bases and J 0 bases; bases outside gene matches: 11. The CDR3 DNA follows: TGTGCTAGTGGTAAGACTAGCGGTACTACGAGCTCCTACAATGAGCAGTTCTTC. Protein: CASGKTSGTTSSYNEQFF.

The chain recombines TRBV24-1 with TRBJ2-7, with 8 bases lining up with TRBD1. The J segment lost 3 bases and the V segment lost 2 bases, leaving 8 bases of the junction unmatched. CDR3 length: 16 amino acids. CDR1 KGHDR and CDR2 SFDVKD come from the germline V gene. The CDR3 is CATSDSGLQGGYEQYF. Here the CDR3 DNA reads TGTGCCACCAGTGATTCAGGGTTACAGGGGGGCTACGAGCAGTACTTC.

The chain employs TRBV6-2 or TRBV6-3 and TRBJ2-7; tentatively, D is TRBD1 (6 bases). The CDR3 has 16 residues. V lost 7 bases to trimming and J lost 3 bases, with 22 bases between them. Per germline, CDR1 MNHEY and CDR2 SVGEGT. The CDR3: CASTPFRAGTHYEQYF. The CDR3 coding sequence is TGTGCCAGCACCCCATTCCGGGCCGGGACACACTACGAGCAGTACTTC.

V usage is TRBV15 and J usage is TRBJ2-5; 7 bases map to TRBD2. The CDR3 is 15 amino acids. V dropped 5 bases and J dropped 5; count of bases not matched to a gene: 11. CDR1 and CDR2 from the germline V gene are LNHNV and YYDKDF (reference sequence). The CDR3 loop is CATSGPSGTGETQYF. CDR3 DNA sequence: TGTGCCACCAGCGGGCCGAGCGGGACTGGGGAGACCCAGTACTTC.

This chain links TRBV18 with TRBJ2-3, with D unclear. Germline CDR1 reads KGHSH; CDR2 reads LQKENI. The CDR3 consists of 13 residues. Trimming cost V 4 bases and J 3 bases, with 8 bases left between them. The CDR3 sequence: CASSQETTDTQYF. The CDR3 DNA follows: TGTGCCAGCTCACAGGAGACTACAGATACGCAGTATTTT.

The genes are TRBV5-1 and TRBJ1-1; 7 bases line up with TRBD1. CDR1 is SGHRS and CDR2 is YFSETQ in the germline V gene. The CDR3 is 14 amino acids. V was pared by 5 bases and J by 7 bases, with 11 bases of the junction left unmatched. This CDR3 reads CASRGQATTGEAFF. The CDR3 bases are TGCGCCAGCAGAGGACAGGCAACGACAGGTGAAGCTTTCTTT.

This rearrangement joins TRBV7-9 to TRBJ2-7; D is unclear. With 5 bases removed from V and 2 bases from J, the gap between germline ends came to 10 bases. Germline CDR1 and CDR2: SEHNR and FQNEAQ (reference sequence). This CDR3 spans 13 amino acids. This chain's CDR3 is CASSRDKAYEQYF. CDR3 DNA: TGTGCCAGCAGCCGAGACAAAGCCTACGAGCAGTACTTC.

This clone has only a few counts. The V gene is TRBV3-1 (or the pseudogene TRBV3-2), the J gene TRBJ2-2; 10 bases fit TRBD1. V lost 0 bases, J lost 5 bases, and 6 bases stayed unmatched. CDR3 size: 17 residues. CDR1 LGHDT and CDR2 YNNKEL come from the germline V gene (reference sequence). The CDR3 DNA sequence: TGTGCCAGCAGCCAAGACGTGAGGGACAGGGGTACCGGGGAGCTGTTTTTT. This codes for CASSQDVRDRGTGELFF.

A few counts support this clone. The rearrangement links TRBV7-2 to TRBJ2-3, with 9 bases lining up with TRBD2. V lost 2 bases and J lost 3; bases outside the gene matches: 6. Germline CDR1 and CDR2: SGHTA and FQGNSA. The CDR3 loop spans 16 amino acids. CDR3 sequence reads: CASSLSGLALTDTQYF. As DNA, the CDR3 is TGTGCCAGCAGCTTATCAGGACTAGCGTTGACAGATACGCAGTATTTT.

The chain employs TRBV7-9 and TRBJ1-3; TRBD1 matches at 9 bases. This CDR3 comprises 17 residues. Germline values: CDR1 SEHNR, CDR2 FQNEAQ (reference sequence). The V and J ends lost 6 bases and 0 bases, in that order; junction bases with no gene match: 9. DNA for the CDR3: TGTGCCAGCAGGACGGAAGGACAGGGGAACTCTGGAAACACCATATATTTT. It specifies CASRTEGQGNSGNTIYF.

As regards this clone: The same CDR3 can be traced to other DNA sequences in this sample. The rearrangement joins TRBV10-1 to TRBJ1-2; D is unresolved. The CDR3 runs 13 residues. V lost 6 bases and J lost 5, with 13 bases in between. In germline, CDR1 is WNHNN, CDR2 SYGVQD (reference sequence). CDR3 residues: CASSDGLLYGYTF. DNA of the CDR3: TGCGCCAGCAGCGACGGACTATTATATGGCTACACCTTC.

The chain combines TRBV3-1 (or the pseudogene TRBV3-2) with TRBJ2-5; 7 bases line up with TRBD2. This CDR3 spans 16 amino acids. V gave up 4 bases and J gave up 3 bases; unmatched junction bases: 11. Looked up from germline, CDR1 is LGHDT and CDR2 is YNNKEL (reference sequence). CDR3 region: CASSPGSSGNKETQYF. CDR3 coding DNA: TGTGCCAGCAGCCCCGGCTCTAGCGGCAATAAAGAGACCCAGTACTTC.

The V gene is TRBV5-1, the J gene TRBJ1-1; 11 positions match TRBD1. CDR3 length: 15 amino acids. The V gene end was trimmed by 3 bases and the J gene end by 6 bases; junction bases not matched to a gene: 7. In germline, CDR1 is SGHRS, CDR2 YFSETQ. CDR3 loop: CASSSAGQGVSEAFF. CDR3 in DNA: TGCGCCAGCAGCTCAGCGGGACAGGGGGTTTCTGAAGCTTTCTTT.

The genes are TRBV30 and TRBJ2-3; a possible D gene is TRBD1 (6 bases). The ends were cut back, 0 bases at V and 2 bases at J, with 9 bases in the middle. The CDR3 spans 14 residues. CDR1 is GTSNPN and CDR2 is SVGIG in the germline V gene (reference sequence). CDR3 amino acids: CAWSVGGSTDTQYF. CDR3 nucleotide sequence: TGTGCCTGGAGTGTAGGGGGTTCCACAGATACGCAGTATTTT.

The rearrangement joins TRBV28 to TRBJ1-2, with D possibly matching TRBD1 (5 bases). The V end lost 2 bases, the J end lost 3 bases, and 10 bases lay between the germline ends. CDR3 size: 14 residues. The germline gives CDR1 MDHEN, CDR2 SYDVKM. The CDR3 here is CASSLGGVYYGYTF. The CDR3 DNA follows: TGTGCCAGCAGTTTAGGGGGGGTGTACTATGGCTACACCTTC.

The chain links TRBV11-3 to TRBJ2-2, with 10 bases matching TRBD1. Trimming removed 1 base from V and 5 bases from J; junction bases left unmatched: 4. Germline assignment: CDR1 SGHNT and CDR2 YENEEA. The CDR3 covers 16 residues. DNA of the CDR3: TGTGCCAGCAGCTTAGCAGGGACAGGGGCTACCGGGGAGCTGTTTTTT. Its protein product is CASSLAGTGATGELFF. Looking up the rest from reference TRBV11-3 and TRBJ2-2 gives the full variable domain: EAGVVQSPRYKIIEKKQPVAFWCNPISGHNTLYWYLQNLGQGPELLIRYENEEAVDDSQLPKDRFSAERLKGVDSTLKIQPAELGDSAVYLCASSLAGTGATGELFFGEGSRLTVL.